This T cell receptor (beta chain) is from a study of cytomegalovirus exposure and HLA in healthy donors. Whereas donors were nominally healthy upon sampling, unrecorded immune exposures were probable. Study-wide results and caveats: Later work found most CMV-associated TCR beta chains apparently HLA-restricted.

To note about this clone: Its antigen is undetermined.

This CDR3 region has 14 residues. Deletions cut 1 base from V and 2 bases from J, with 9 bases between. CDR1 is SEHNR, CDR2 FQNEAQ, per germline (reference sequence). The PCR used 60 Vbeta and 13 Jbeta primers. Only in-frame clones appear in the TCRdb table, and some are missing; sequencing was by immunoSEQ multiplex PCR. The table lists 110,000 or so clones, over 75% of them singletons. Sequenced sample: PBMCs. The chain employs TRBV7-9 and TRBJ2-7, with D hard to call. This TCR came from a woman in her thirties or forties in good health and CMV-seropositive. CDR3 sequence (DNA): TGTGCCAGCAGCTTAGAAGAGCCTCCCTACGAGCAGTACTTC. It is translated as CASSLEEPPYEQYF.